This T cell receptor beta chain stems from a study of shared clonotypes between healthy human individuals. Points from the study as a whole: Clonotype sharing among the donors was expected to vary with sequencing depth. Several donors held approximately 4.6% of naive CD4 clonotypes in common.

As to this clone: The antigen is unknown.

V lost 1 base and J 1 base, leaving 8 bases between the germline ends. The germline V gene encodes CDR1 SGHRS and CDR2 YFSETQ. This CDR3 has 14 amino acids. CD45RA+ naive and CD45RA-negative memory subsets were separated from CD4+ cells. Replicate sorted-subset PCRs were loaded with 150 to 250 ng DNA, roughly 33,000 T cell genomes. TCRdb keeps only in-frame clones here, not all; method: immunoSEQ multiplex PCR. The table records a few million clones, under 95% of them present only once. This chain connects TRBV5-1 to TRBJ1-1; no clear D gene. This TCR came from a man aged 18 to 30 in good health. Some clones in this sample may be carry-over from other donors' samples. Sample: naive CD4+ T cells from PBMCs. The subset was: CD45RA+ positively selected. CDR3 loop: CASSLSIANTEAFF. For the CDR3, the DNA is TGCGCCAGCAGCTTGAGTATAGCGAACACTGAAGCTTTCTTT.